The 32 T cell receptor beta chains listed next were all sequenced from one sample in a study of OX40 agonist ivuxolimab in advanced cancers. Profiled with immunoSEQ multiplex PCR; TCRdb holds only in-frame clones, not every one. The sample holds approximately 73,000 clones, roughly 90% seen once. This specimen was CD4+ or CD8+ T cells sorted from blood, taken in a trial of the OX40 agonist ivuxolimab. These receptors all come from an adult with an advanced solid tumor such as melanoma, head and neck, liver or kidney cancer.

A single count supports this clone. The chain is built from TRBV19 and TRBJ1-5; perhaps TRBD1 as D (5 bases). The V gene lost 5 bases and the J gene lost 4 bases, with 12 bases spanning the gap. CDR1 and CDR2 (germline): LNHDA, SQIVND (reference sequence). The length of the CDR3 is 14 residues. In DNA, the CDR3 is TGTGCCAGTAGTCCGGGGGGAGGGAATCAGCCCCAGCATTTT. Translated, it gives CASSPGGGNQPQHF.

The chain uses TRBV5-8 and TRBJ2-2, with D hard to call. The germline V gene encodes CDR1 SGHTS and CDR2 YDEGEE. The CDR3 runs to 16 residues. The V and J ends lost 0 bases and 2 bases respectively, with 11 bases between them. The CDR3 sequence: CASSLAQSSNTGELFF. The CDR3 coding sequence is TGTGCCAGCAGCTTGGCCCAGAGTTCTAACACCGGGGAGCTGTTTTTT.

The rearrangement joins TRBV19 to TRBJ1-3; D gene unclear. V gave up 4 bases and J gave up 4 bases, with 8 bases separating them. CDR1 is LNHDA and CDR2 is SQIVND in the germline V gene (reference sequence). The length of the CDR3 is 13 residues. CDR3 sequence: CASSTAAGNTIYF. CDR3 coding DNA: TGTGCCAGTAGTACAGCGGCGGGAAACACCATATATTTT.

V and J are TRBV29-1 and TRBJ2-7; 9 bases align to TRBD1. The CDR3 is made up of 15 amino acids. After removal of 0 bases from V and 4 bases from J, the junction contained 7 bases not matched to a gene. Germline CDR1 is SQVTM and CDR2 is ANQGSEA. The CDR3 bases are TGCAGCGTTGAAGATGAAGGGACAGGGAAGTACGAGCAGTACTTC. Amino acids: CSVEDEGTGKYEQYF.

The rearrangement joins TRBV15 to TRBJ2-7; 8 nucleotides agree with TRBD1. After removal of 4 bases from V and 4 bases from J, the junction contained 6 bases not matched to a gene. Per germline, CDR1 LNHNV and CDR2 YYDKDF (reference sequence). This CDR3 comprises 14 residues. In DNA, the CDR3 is TGTGCCACCAGCATGGGACAGGTCGGGTACGAGCAGTACTTC. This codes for CATSMGQVGYEQYF.

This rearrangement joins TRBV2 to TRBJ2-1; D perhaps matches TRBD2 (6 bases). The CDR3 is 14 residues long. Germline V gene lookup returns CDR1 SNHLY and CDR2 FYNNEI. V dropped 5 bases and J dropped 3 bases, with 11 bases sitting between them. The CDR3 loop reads CASSSGRYYNEQFF. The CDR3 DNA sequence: TGTGCCAGCAGTAGCGGGCGTTACTACAATGAGCAGTTCTTC.

The CDR3 is CAISGDRSYEQYF. In DNA, the CDR3 is TGTGCCATCAGTGGCGACAGGTCCTACGAGCAGTACTTC. This sequence joins TRBV10-3 and TRBJ2-7; possibly TRBD1 for D (6 bases). The V and J ends lost 4 bases and 1 base respectively, with 8 bases between them. Germline values: CDR1 ENHRY, CDR2 SYGVKD. CDR3 length equals 13 residues.

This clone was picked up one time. CDR3 nucleotide sequence: TGTGCCAGCTCACCAGGACCGGGACAGACCTATGGCTACACCTTC. This codes for CASSPGPGQTYGYTF. The chain has TRBV18 and TRBJ1-2; 7 bases are a match to TRBD1. Germline V gives CDR1 KGHSH, CDR2 LQKENI. Trimming cost V 2 bases and J 4 bases; bases outside gene matches: 7. The CDR3 spans 15 residues.

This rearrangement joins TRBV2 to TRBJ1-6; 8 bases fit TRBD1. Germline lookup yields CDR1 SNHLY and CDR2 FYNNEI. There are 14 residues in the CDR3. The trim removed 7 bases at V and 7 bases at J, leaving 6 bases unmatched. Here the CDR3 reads CASNAQGENSPLHF. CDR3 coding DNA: TGTGCCAGCAACGCACAGGGGGAGAATTCACCCCTCCACTTT.

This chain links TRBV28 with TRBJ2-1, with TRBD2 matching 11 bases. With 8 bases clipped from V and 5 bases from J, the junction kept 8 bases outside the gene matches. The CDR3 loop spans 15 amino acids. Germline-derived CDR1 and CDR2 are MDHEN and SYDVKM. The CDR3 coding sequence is TGTGCCAGCGACGCCGGGACTAGCGGAAACAATGAGCAGTTCTTC. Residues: CASDAGTSGNNEQFF.

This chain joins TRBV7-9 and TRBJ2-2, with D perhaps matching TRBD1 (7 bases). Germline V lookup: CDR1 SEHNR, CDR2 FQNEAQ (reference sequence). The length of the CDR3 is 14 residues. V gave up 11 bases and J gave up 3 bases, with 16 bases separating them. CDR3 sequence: CAGRGQGDTGELFF. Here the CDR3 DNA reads TGTGCCGGACGGGGGCAGGGGGACACCGGGGAGCTGTTTTTT.

The CDR3 loop reads CASSSTRIYEQYF. As DNA, the CDR3 is TGTGCCAGCAGCTCGACTAGAATTTACGAGCAGTACTTC. V usage is TRBV11-3 and J usage is TRBJ2-7; weak D call: TRBD2 (6 bases). CDR3 length: 13 amino acids. Germline V lookup: CDR1 SGHNT, CDR2 YENEEA. Deletions cut 4 bases from V and 4 bases from J, with 11 bases between.

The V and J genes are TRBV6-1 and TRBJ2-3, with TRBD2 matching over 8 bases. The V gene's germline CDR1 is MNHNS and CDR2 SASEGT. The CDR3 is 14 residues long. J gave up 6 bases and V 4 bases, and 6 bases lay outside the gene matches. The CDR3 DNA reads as TGTGCCAGCAGTGTCGACGGGGGGGCGGATACGCAGTATTTT. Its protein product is CASSVDGGADTQYF.

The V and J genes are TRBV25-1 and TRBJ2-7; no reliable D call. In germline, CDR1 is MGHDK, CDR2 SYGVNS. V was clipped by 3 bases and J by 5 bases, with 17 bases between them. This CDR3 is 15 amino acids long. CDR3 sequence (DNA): TGTGCCAGCAGTGACTCCTCCCGACAAGTAGACGAGCAGTACTTC. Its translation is CASSDSSRQVDEQYF.

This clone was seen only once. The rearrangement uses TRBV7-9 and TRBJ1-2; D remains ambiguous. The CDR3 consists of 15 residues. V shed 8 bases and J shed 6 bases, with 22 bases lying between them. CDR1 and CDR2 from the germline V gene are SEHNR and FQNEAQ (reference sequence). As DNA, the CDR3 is TGTGCCAGCTCCCGGGCTTCGAATCGGCATAATGGCTACACCTTC. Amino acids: CASSRASNRHNGYTF.

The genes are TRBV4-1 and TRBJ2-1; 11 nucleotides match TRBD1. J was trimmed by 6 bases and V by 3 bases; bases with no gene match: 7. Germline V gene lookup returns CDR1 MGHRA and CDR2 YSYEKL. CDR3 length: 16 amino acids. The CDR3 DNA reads TGCGCCAGCAGCCAGCACTTCGGGACAGGGGGCAATGAGCAGTTCTTC. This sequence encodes CASSQHFGTGGNEQFF.

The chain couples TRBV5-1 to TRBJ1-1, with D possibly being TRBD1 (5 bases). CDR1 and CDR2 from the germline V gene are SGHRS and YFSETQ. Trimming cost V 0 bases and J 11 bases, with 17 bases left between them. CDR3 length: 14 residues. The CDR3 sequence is CASSLGDSPKKAFF. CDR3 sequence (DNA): TGCGCCAGCAGCTTGGGAGACAGCCCTAAAAAGGCTTTCTTT.

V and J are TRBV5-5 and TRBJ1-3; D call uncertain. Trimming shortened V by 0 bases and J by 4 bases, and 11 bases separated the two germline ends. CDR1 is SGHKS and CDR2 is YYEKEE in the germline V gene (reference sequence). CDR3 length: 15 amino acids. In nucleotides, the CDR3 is TGTGCCAGCAGCTTGGATCGAGGGAGCGGAAACACCATATATTTT. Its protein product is CASSLDRGSGNTIYF.

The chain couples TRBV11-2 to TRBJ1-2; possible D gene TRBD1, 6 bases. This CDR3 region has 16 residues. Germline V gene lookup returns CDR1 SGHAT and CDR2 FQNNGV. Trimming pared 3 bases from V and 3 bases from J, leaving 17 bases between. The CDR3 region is CASSLGSLTGHYGYTF. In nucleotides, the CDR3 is TGTGCCAGCAGCTTGGGCTCCCTCACAGGGCACTATGGCTACACCTTC.

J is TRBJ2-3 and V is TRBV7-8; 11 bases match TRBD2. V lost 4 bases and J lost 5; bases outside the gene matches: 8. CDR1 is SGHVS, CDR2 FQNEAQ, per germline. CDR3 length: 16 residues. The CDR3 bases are TGTGCCAGCAGCTCAACCTTAGCGGGGGGGCGAGATACGCAGTATTTT. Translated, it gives CASSSTLAGGRDTQYF.

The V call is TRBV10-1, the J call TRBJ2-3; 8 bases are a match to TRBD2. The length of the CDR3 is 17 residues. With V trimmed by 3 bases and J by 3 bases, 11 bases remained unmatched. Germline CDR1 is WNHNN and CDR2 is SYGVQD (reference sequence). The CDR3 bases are TGCGCCAGCAGTGAACTCACTAGCGGCCTTGGGACAGATACGCAGTATTTT. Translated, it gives CASSELTSGLGTDTQYF.

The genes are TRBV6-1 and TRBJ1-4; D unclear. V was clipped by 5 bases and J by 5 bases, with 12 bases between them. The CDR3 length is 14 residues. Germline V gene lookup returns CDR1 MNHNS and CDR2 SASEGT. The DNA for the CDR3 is TGTGCCAGCAGTCTCCAGGAAAACAATGAAAAACTGTTTTTT. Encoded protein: CASSLQENNEKLFF.

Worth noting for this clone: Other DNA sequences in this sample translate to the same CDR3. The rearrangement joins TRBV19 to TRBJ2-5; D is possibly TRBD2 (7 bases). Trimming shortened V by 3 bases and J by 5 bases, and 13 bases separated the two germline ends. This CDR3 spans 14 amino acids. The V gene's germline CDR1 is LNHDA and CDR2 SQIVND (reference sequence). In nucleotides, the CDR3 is TGTGCCAGTAGTATCGGCGGCGGGGGCGAGACCCAGTACTTC. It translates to CASSIGGGGETQYF.

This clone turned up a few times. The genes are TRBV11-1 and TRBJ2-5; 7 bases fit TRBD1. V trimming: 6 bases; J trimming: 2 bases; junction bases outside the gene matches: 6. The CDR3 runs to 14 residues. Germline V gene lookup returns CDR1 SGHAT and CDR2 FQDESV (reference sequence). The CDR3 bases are TGTGCCAGCAGTTACGGACAGGCACAAGAGACCCAGTACTTC. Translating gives CASSYGQAQETQYF.

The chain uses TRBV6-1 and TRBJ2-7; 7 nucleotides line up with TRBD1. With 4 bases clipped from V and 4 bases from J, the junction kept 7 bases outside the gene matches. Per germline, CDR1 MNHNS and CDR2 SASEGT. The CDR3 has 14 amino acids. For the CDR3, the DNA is TGTGCCAGCAGTGCCTCGACAGGGTTATACGAGCAGTACTTC. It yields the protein CASSASTGLYEQYF.

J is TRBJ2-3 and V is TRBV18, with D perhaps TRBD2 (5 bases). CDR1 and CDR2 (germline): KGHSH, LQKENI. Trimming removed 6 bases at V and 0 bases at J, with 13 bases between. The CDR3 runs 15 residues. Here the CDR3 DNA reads TGTGCCAGCTCCCCGGGATTCCTTAGCACAGATACGCAGTATTTT. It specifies CASSPGFLSTDTQYF.

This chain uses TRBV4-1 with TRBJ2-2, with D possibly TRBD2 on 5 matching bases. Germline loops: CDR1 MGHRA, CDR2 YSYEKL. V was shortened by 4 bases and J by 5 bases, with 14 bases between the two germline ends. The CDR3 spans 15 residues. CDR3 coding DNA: TGCGCCAGCAGCCCTACCCTCCCGGGGACCGGGGAGCTGTTTTTT. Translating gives CASSPTLPGTGELFF.

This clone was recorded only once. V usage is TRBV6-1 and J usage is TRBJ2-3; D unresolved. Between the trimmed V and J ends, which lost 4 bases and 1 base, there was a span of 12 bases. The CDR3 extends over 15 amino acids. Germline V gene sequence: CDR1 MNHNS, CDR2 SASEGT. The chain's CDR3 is CASSVRLSGTDTQYF. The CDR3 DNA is TGTGCCAGCAGTGTGCGACTCTCCGGCACAGATACGCAGTATTTT.

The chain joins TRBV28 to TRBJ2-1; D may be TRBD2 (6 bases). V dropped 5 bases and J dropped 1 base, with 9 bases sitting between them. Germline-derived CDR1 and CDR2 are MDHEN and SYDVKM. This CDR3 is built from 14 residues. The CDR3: CASSTGLSYNEQFF. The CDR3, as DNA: TGTGCCAGCAGTACAGGACTATCCTACAATGAGCAGTTCTTC. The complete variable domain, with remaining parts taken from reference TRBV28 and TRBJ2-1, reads DVKVTQSSRYLVKRTGEKVFLECVQDMDHENMFWYRQDPGLGLRLIYFSYDVKMKEKGDIPEGYSVSREKKERFSLILESASTNQTSMYLCASSTGLSYNEQFFGPGTRLTVL.

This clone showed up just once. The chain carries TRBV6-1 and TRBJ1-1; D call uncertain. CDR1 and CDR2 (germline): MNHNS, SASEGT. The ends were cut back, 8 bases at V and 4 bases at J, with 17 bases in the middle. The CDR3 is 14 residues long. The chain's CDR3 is CASGELVTFTEAFF. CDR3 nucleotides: TGTGCCAGCGGGGAGCTCGTGACGTTCACTGAAGCTTTCTTT.

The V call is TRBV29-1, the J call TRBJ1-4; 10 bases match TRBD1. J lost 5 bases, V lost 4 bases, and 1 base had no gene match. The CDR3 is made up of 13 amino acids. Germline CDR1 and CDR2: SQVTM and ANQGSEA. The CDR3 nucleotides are TGCAGCGTTGGGGGACAGGGGAATGAAAAACTGTTTTTT. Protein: CSVGGQGNEKLFF. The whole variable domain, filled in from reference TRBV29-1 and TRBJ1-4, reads SAVISQKPSRDICQRGTSLTIQCQVDSQVTMMFWYRQQPGQSLTLIATANQGSEATYESGFVIDKFPISRPNLTFSTLTVSNMSPEDSSIYLCSVGGQGNEKLFFGSGTQLSVL.

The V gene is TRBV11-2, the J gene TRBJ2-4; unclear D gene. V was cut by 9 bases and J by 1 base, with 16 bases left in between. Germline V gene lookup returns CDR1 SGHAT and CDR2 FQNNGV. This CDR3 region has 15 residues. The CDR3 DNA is TGTGCCAGAAATTACGTGGGCGCCGCCAAAAACATTCAGTACTTC. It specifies CARNYVGAAKNIQYF.